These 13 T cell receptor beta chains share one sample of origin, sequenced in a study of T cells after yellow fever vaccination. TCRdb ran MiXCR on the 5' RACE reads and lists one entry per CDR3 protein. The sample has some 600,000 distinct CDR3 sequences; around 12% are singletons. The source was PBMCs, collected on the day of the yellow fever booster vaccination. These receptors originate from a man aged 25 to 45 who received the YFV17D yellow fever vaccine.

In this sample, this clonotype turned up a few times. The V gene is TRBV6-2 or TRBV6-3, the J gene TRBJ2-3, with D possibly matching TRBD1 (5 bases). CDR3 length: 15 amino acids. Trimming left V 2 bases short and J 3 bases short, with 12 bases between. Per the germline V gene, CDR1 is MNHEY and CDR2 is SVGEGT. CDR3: CASSYPPGFTDTQYF. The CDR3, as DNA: TGTGCCAGCAGTTACCCACCAGGGTTTACAGATACGCAGTATTTT.

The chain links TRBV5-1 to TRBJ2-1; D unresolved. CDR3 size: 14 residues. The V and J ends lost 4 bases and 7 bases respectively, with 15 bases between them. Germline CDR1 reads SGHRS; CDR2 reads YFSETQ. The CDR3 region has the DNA TGCGCCAGCAGCCAAGACTCCCTGGCGAATGAGCAGTTCTTC. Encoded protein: CASSQDSLANEQFF.

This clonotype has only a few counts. CDR3 coding DNA: TGTGCCATCAGTGAGTCGTGGCAGGGGCGTTACAATGAGCAGTTCTTC. It yields the protein CAISESWQGRYNEQFF. The V gene is TRBV10-3, the J gene TRBJ2-1, with D tentatively TRBD1 (6 bases). V was trimmed by 0 bases and J by 4 bases, leaving 13 bases between them. Germline V gene data show CDR1 as ENHRY and CDR2 as SYGVKD. The CDR3 covers 16 residues.

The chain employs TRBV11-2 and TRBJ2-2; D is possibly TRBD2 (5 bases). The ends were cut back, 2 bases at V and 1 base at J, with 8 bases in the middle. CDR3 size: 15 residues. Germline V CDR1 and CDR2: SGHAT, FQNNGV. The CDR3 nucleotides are TGTGCCAGCAGCTTAACCGGGATGAACACCGGGGAGCTGTTTTTT. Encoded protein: CASSLTGMNTGELFF.

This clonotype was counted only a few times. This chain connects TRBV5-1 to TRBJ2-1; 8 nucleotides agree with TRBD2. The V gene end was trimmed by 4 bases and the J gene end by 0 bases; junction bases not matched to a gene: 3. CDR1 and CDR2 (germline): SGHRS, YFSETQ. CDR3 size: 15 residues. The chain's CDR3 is CASSVAGPSYNEQFF. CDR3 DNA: TGCGCCAGCAGCGTAGCGGGGCCCTCCTACAATGAGCAGTTCTTC.

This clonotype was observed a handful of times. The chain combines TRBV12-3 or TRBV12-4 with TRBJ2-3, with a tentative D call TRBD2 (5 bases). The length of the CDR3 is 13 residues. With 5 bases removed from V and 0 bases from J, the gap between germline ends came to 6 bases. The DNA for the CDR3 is TGTGCCAGCAGTGCGGGTAGCACAGATACGCAGTATTTT. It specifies CASSAGSTDTQYF.

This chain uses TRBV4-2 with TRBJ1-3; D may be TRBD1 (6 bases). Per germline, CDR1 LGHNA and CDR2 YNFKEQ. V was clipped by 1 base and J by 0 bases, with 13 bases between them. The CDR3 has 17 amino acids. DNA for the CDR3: TGTGCCAGCAGCCAAGGGGTCGGGACACACTCTGGAAACACCATATATTTT. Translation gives CASSQGVGTHSGNTIYF.

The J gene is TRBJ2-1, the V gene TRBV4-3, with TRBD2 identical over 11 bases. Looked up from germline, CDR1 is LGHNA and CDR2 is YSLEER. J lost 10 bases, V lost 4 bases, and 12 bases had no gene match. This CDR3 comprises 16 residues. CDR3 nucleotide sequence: TGCGCCAGCAGCCGTTTAGCGGGAGGGCCGGGCGGAGAGCAGTTCTTC. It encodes CASSRLAGGPGGEQFF.

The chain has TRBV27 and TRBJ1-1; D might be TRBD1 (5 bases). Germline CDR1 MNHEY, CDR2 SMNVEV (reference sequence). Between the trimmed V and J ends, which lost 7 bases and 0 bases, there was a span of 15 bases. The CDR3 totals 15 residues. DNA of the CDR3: TGTGCCAGCAAAACAGCGGGGGGACTGAACACTGAAGCTTTCTTT. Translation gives CASKTAGGLNTEAFF.

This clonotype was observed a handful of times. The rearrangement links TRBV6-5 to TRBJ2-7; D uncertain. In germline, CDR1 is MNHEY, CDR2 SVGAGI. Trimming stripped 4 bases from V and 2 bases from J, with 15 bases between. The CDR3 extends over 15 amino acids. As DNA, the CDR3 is TGTGCCAGCAGTTCGGGCCCCGAGAGCCCCTACGAGCAGTACTTC. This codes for CASSSGPESPYEQYF.

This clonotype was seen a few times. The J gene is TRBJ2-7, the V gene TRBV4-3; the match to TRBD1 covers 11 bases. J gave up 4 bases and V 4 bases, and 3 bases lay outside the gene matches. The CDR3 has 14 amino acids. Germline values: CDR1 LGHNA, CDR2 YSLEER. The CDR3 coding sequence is TGCGCCAGCAGCCCGGGACAGGGGGAGTACGAGCAGTACTTC. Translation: CASSPGQGEYEQYF.

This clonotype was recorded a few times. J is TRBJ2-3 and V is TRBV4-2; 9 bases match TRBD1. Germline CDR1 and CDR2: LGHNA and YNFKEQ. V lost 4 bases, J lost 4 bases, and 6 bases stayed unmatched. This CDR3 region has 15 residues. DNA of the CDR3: TGTGCCAGCAGCCCTCCGGGACAGGGCTCAGATACGCAGTATTTT. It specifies CASSPPGQGSDTQYF.

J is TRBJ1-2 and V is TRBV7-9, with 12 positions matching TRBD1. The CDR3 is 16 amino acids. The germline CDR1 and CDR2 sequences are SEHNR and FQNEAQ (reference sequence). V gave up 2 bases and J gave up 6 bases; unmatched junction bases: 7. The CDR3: CASSLTGTGGRNGYTF. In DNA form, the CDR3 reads TGTGCCAGCAGCTTAACTGGGACAGGGGGCAGAAATGGCTACACCTTC.